The 27 T cell receptor beta chains reported below all come from one sample, sequenced in a study of blood T cell repertoires in COVID-19. Assay: immunoSEQ multiplex PCR; the TCRdb copy retains only in-frame clones and omits some. This sample has about 230,000 clones, with 75% to 90% found just once. The specimen sequenced was peripheral blood. The receptors were sampled from a man between 40 and 49 years old with acute or convalescent COVID-19.

The rearrangement links TRBV4-1 to TRBJ1-5; the D is unclear. Trimming took 1 base from V and 4 from J, leaving 11 bases between them. Germline loops: CDR1 MGHRA, CDR2 YSYEKL. The CDR3 sequence is 15 residues long. The DNA for the CDR3 is TGCGCCAGCAGCCAAGGGGTCACAGAGAATCAGCCCCAGCATTTT. Translation: CASSQGVTENQPQHF.

This chain links TRBV21-1 with TRBJ2-2; no DNA check was done on the table's D call, TRBD1. TRBV21-1 is shown as a pseudogene. The CDR3 runs 14 residues. DNA for the CDR3: TGTGCCAGCAGCCTCCTATCAGGCACCGGGGAGCTGTTTTTT. It is translated as CASSLLSGTGELFF.

This clone was detected a few times. This chain connects TRBV11-2 to TRBJ1-4, with D unresolved. Germline V gives CDR1 SGHAT, CDR2 FQNNGV. This CDR3 contains 13 residues. V was cut by 1 base and J by 6 bases, with 6 bases left in between. CDR3 sequence: CASSLARHEKLFF. The CDR3, as DNA: TGTGCCAGCAGCTTAGCCCGTCATGAAAAACTGTTTTTT.

V is TRBV30 and J is TRBJ1-2; 10 positions agree with TRBD1. Germline assignment: CDR1 GTSNPN and CDR2 SVGIG (reference sequence). J gave up 5 bases and V 4 bases, and 4 bases lay outside the gene matches. The CDR3 covers 13 residues. The CDR3 DNA reads as TGTGCCTGGAAGACAGGGGGCAGATATGGCTACACCTTC. Its protein product is CAWKTGGRYGYTF.

This chain uses TRBV6-6 with TRBJ2-2; possibly TRBD1 for D (5 bases). Between the trimmed V and J ends, which lost 6 bases and 3 bases, there was a span of 14 bases. From germline, CDR1 is MNHNY and CDR2 SVGAGI (reference sequence). This CDR3 spans 15 amino acids. The CDR3 protein is CASSYDRIYTGELFF. For the CDR3, the DNA is TGTGCCAGCAGCTACGACAGAATTTACACCGGGGAGCTGTTTTTT.

The chain recombines TRBV19 with TRBJ2-3, with D possibly matching TRBD1 (5 bases). CDR3 size: 15 residues. Germline V gene data show CDR1 as LNHDA and CDR2 as SQIVND (reference sequence). V shed 5 bases and J shed 4 bases, with 16 bases lying between them. The CDR3, as DNA: TGTGCCAGTAGTGCAGCAGGGCGATCCCCAGATACGCAGTATTTT. Protein: CASSAAGRSPDTQYF.

This clone was seen a handful of times. The chain employs TRBV6-5 and TRBJ1-5; TRBD1 might be the D (6 bases). The CDR3 sequence is 14 residues long. V lost 6 bases and J lost 1, with 10 bases in between. The germline V gene has CDR1 MNHEY and CDR2 SVGAGI. CDR3 region: CASSSGVSNQPQHF. For the CDR3, the DNA is TGTGCCAGCAGCTCAGGGGTCAGCAATCAGCCCCAGCATTTT.

This clone has just one count. This rearrangement joins TRBV5-1 to TRBJ1-2; D is perhaps TRBD1 (5 bases). The V end was cut by 2 bases, the J end by 3 bases, with 8 bases between. Per the germline V gene, CDR1 is SGHRS and CDR2 is YFSETQ. This CDR3 spans 13 amino acids. The chain's CDR3 is CASSFDRDYGYTF. CDR3 coding DNA: TGCGCCAGCAGCTTTGACAGAGACTATGGCTACACCTTC.

The chain carries TRBV18 and TRBJ1-1; no definite D call. Germline lookup yields CDR1 KGHSH and CDR2 LQKENI. V was pared by 4 bases and J by 3 bases, with 9 bases between. This CDR3 is built from 13 residues. In nucleotides, the CDR3 is TGTGCCAGCTCACAAACTCCGGACACTGAAGCTTTCTTT. This encodes CASSQTPDTEAFF.

The J gene is TRBJ1-1, the V gene TRBV14; D may be TRBD1 (5 bases). V lost 1 base and J lost 6, with 9 bases in between. The CDR3 loop spans 13 amino acids. The germline V gene encodes CDR1 SGHDN and CDR2 FVKESK. Here the CDR3 reads CASSQGLGAEAFF. As DNA, the CDR3 is TGTGCCAGCAGCCAAGGTCTAGGGGCTGAAGCTTTCTTT.

The chain is built from TRBV3-1 (or the pseudogene TRBV3-2) and TRBJ2-7, with TRBD2 matching over 12 bases. The CDR3 is 16 amino acids. Losses at the gene ends were 4 bases for V and 4 bases for J; bases not matched to a gene: 8. From germline, CDR1 is LGHDT and CDR2 YNNKEL (reference sequence). CDR3 nucleotides: TGTGCCAGCAGCCGGGGGACTAGCGGGCTTCTTTACGAGCAGTACTTC. Protein sequence: CASSRGTSGLLYEQYF.

J is TRBJ2-7 and V is TRBV29-1, with D possibly TRBD1 on 5 matching bases. The CDR3 totals 15 residues. The germline V gene encodes CDR1 SQVTM and CDR2 ANQGSEA. Trimming shortened V by 7 bases and J by 0 bases, and 19 bases separated the two germline ends. The DNA for the CDR3 is TGCAGCGCGATATCCAGGGCTGAGAACTCCTACGAGCAGTACTTC. Its translation: CSAISRAENSYEQYF.

V gene TRBV5-6 combines with J gene TRBJ2-7; a possible D gene is TRBD2 (6 bases). Germline V gene data show CDR1 as SGHDT and CDR2 as YYEEEE. This CDR3 has 15 amino acids. The germline V and J ends were trimmed by 3 bases and 8 bases, with 21 bases remaining between them. The CDR3 here is CASSSDTERRGKQYF. For the CDR3, the DNA is TGTGCCAGCAGCTCGGATACAGAACGACGGGGGAAGCAGTACTTC.

The chain carries TRBV10-3 and TRBJ2-2; D ambiguous. The germline V gene has CDR1 ENHRY and CDR2 SYGVKD. This CDR3 is built from 14 residues. The germline V and J ends were trimmed by 5 bases and 1 base, with 8 bases remaining between them. The CDR3 nucleotides read TGTGCCATCAGTCTCCTACTGAACACCGGGGAGCTGTTTTTT. Amino acid sequence: CAISLLLNTGELFF.

This chain joins TRBV7-2 and TRBJ2-2, with 11 bases matching TRBD2. This CDR3 has 14 residues. From germline, CDR1 is SGHTA and CDR2 FQGNSA. Trimming removed 5 bases from V and 6 bases from J; junction bases left unmatched: 2. The CDR3 reads CASSALAGAGELFF. The DNA of the CDR3 is TGTGCCAGCAGCGCACTAGCGGGAGCCGGGGAGCTGTTTTTT.

For the CDR3, the DNA is TGTGCCAGCAGTCGGGGGAACGAGCAGTACTTC. Protein product: CASSRGNEQYF. The chain joins TRBV6-5 to TRBJ2-7; D perhaps matches TRBD2 (6 bases). This CDR3 contains 11 residues. The V end was cut by 5 bases, the J end by 5 bases, with 7 bases between. Germline V gene lookup returns CDR1 MNHEY and CDR2 SVGAGI.

The chain recombines TRBV5-1 with TRBJ2-1; 7 bases are a match to TRBD1. V lost 2 bases, J lost 1 base, and 6 bases stayed unmatched. Germline loops: CDR1 SGHRS, CDR2 YFSETQ. CDR3 length equals 16 residues. CDR3 region: CASSFGGQQSYNEQFF. DNA of the CDR3: TGCGCCAGCAGCTTTGGGGGACAGCAGTCCTACAATGAGCAGTTCTTC. The full variable domain, its missing parts supplied by reference TRBV5-1 and TRBJ2-1, is KAGVTQTPRYLIKTRGQQVTLSCSPISGHRSVSWYQQTPGQGLQFLFEYFSETQRNKGNFPGRFSGRQFSNSRSEMNVSTLELGDSALYLCASSFGGQQSYNEQFFGPGTRLTVL.

Written as DNA, the CDR3 is TGCGCCAGCAGCCAAGATCGCGGGGGTAATGAGCAGTTCTTC. Its translation: CASSQDRGGNEQFF. This sequence joins TRBV4-3 and TRBJ2-1, with TRBD2 matching over 7 bases. This CDR3 contains 14 residues. The ends lost 0 bases at V and 7 bases at J; junction bases unmatched: 3. CDR1 is LGHNA, CDR2 YSLEER, per germline.

The gene calls are TRBV5-5 and TRBJ2-2, with D perhaps matching TRBD1 (5 bases). CDR1 SGHKS and CDR2 YYEKEE come from the germline V gene (reference sequence). Trimming left V 4 bases short and J 1 base short, with 14 bases between. This CDR3 contains 16 residues. The CDR3 loop is CASSPEDTMNTGELFF. The CDR3, as DNA: TGTGCCAGCAGCCCCGAGGACACAATGAACACCGGGGAGCTGTTTTTT.

The V call is TRBV18, the J call TRBJ2-3; 8 nucleotides line up with TRBD2. Germline CDR1 is KGHSH and CDR2 is LQKENI. This CDR3 comprises 14 residues. V shed 3 bases, J shed 1 base, and the junction held 0 bases outside the gene matches. The CDR3 sequence is CASSPTSGTDTQYF. The CDR3 coding sequence is TGTGCCAGCTCACCGACTAGCGGCACAGATACGCAGTATTTT. The complete variable domain, with remaining parts taken from reference TRBV18 and TRBJ2-3, reads NAGVMQNPRHLVRRRGQEARLRCSPMKGHSHVYWYRQLPEEGLKFMVYLQKENIIDESGMPKERFSAEFPKEGPSILRIQQVVRGDSAAYFCASSPTSGTDTQYFGPGTRLTVL.

This clone was picked up one time. The chain is built from TRBV19 and TRBJ2-2, with 7 bases identical to TRBD2. J was trimmed by 0 bases and V by 7 bases; bases with no gene match: 5. CDR1 is LNHDA, CDR2 SQIVND, per germline (reference sequence). The CDR3 runs 15 residues. CDR3 sequence (DNA): TGTGCCAGTAATGGGCTAGCGGCGAACACCGGGGAGCTGTTTTTT. The encoded protein is CASNGLAANTGELFF.

This clone was seen just once. This chain joins TRBV5-1 and TRBJ2-1, with a weak D call TRBD2 (5 bases). The V gene lost 4 bases and the J gene lost 6 bases, with 20 bases spanning the gap. The CDR3 spans 16 residues. Per the germline V gene, CDR1 is SGHRS and CDR2 is YFSETQ. The CDR3: CASSPAGRSTGNEQFF. In DNA form, the CDR3 reads TGCGCCAGCAGCCCCGCGGGCCGATCTACGGGCAATGAGCAGTTCTTC.

The chain has TRBV10-1 and TRBJ1-2, with 9 bases that match TRBD1. This CDR3 contains 14 residues. Germline CDR1 and CDR2: WNHNN and SYGVQD (reference sequence). V was pared by 0 bases and J by 8 bases, with 4 bases of the junction left unmatched. The DNA for the CDR3 is TGCGCCAGCAGTGAGTCGGGGGACAGGGCCGGCTACACCTTC. Residues: CASSESGDRAGYTF.

The chain couples TRBV5-1 to TRBJ2-1; 10 positions agree with TRBD1. The CDR3 is 17 amino acids. CDR1 is SGHRS and CDR2 is YFSETQ in the germline V gene. Germline trimming cut 7 bases from V and 6 bases from J; bases unmatched to any gene: 16. CDR3 DNA: TGCGCCAGCTCCCTGGGGAGGGGGGACAGGGGTTTCAATGAGCAGTTCTTC. Protein product: CASSLGRGDRGFNEQFF.

V gene TRBV7-9 combines with J gene TRBJ2-3, with D possibly matching TRBD2 (6 bases). V was pared by 2 bases and J by 3 bases, with 18 bases between. The V gene's germline CDR1 is SEHNR and CDR2 FQNEAQ (reference sequence). This CDR3 region has 17 residues. The CDR3 DNA sequence: TGTGCCAGCAGCTTACGGCGCGGGGACGGGCCAACAGATACGCAGTATTTT. It translates to CASSLRRGDGPTDTQYF.

The chain couples TRBV5-6 to TRBJ1-2; 11 bases match TRBD1. The CDR3 is made up of 15 amino acids. Trimming cost V 0 bases and J 5 bases; bases outside gene matches: 3. Germline V gene sequence: CDR1 SGHDT, CDR2 YYEEEE. This CDR3 reads CASSLGTGGMYGYTF. CDR3 nucleotides: TGTGCCAGCAGCTTGGGGACAGGGGGCATGTATGGCTACACCTTC.

The chain is built from TRBV7-6 and TRBJ2-5, with D possibly being TRBD2 (6 bases). With 3 bases removed from V and 4 bases from J, the gap between germline ends came to 12 bases. CDR1 is SGHVS and CDR2 is FNYEAQ in the germline V gene. The CDR3 is 14 amino acids. The CDR3: CASSLQGGLETQYF. CDR3 nucleotides: TGTGCCAGCAGCTTGCAAGGAGGGCTAGAGACCCAGTACTTC.